This TCR beta chain came from a study of Graves' ophthalmopathy and Graves' hyperthyroidism. Study-wide findings and caveats: Blood also carried most expanded thyroid clonotypes exceeding 0.001 frequency.

Isolation of PBMCs was performed using over 8.5 ml of fresh peripheral blood. This clonotype was detected many times. Its antigen is unknown. RNA transcripts yielded amplified TCR beta CDR3 regions. HTBI primers served in a first-round RT-PCR, which a second-round multiplex PCR followed. TCRdb reprocessed the multiplex PCR reads via MiXCR and lists one record per CDR3 protein. The sample yields hundreds of thousands of distinct CDR3 sequences, roughly 20% seen once. The length of the CDR3 is 16 residues. CDR1 and CDR2 (germline): MGHRA, YSYEKL. V gave up 4 bases and J gave up 3 bases; unmatched junction bases: 11.

This receptor was taken from a woman in her late teens or twenties with stable Graves' hyperthyroidism. Sequenced input: peripheral blood. J is TRBJ1-1 and V is TRBV4-1; 7 positions agree with TRBD1. The CDR3 protein is CASSLRSTGWDTEAFF. The CDR3 DNA follows: TGCGCCAGCAGCCTGAGGTCGACAGGGTGGGACACTGAAGCTTTCTTT.